This TCR beta chain was profiled in a study of T cell responses to AZD1222 COVID-19 vaccine. General study points: Elevations in Spike-specific TCR breadth and depth followed administration of two AZD1222 doses. Spike as a whole was targeted by vaccine-associated CD4 TCRs, dominant at 160-218 and 743-854. In a largely white British group with more females than males, clonal diversity was possibly underestimated. Reports indicate that nearly half of spike-specific TCRs are directed at unmutated variant regions.

CDR3 length equals 15 residues. The germline V gene has CDR1 SGHVS and CDR2 FQNEAQ. V lost 0 bases, J lost 1 base, and 6 bases lay in between. The data were produced by immunoSEQ multiplex PCR, yet TCRdb's version contains in-frame clones alone and is incomplete. In the table there are approximately 140,000 clones, approximately 90% of which are singletons. Turning to this clone: What it recognizes is unknown.

The sequencing used peripheral blood, collected 28 days after the second AZD1222 dose. This clonotype originated in an adult who received the AZD1222 COVID-19 vaccine. The rearrangement joins TRBV7-8 to TRBJ1-4, with TRBD1 as a possible D gene (5 bases). In DNA, the CDR3 is TGTGCCAGCAGCTTAGCGCAGGGAACTAATGAAAAACTGTTTTTT. Translated: CASSLAQGTNEKLFF.